This TCR beta chain was profiled in a study of regulatory T cells in long-lasting Graves disease. The time point was: persistent/refractory GD, antithyroid drugs over 5 years with positive TRAb. The TCR library was made from RNA that had been extracted from PBMCs in TRIzol. Around 9 milliliters of peripheral blood were drawn into EDTA tubes. Regarding the study as a whole: The persistent group shared roughly 2,700 public clonotypes, more than the roughly 990 shared by new patients.

Remarks on this clonotype: What it binds is unknown.

Germline CDR1 reads SGHRS; CDR2 reads YFSETQ. V was pared by 6 bases and J by 1 base, with 6 bases between. The CDR3 length is 12 residues. Library construction for TCR beta used iRepertoire HTBI primers and Arm-PCR of CDR3 regions. Each CDR3 protein gets one entry after TCRdb re-called the multiplex PCR reads with MiXCR. Of approximately 360,000 distinct CDR3 sequences listed, 20% to 25% are singletons. This TCR was sampled from a woman between 35 and 50 years old with Graves disease. The sequencing used peripheral blood mononuclear cells (PBMCs), collected when the disease was refractory, from a patient treated with antithyroid drugs. The J gene is TRBJ2-3, the V gene TRBV5-1; D remains ambiguous. The CDR3 bases are TGCGCCAGCAAAAGGGGCACAGATACGCAGTATTTT. Translation: CASKRGTDTQYF.